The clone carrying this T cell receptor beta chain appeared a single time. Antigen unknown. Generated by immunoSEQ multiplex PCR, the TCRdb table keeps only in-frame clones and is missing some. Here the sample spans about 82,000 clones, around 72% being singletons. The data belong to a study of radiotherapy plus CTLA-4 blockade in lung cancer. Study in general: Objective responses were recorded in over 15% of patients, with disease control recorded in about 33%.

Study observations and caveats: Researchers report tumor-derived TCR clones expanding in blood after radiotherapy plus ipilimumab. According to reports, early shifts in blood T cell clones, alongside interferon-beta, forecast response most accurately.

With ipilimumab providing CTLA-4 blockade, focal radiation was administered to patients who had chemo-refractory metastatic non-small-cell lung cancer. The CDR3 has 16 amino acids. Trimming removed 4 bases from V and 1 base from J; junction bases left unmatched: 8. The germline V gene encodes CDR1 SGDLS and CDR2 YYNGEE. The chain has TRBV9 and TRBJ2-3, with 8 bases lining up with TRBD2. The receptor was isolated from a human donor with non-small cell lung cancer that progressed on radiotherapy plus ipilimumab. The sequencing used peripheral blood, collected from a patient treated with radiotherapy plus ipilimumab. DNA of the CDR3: TGTGCCAGCAGCCCCCTTGCGGGAGGAGGCACAGATACGCAGTATTTT. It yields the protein CASSPLAGGGTDTQYF.